The clone carrying this T cell receptor beta chain was found a few times. TCRdb re-called the 5' RACE reads through MiXCR, storing one row per CDR3 protein. The table shows some 43,000 distinct CDR3 sequences, with about 20% occurring only once. This record belongs to a study of chronic HIV infection and antiretroviral therapy. The CDR3 totals 14 residues. Germline V gene sequence: CDR1 SGHAT, CDR2 FQNNGV. V was shortened by 5 bases and J by 9 bases, with 20 bases between the two germline ends. J is TRBJ2-7 and V is TRBV11-2; possibly TRBD2 for D (6 bases). The sequenced material came from peripheral blood. This TCR came from an adult who had HIV and had not received antiretroviral therapy, or was an uninfected healthy control (not recorded which). The DNA for the CDR3 is TGTGCCAGCAGCCAAGGTCCCGGGAGAATCGCGCAGTACTTC. Its translation is CASSQGPGRIAQYF.